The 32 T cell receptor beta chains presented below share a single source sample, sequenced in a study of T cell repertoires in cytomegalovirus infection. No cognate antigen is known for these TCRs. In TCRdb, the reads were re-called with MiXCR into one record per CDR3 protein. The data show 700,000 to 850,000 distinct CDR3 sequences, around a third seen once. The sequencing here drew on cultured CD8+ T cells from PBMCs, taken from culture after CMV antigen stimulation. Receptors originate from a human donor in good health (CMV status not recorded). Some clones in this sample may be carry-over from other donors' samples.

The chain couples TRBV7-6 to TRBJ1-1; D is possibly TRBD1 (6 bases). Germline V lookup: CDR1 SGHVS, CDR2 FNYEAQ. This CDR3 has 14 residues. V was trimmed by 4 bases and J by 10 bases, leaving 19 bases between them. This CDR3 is CASSSSGGARGAFF. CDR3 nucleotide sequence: TGTGCCAGCAGCTCAAGTGGGGGGGCCCGGGGAGCTTTCTTT.

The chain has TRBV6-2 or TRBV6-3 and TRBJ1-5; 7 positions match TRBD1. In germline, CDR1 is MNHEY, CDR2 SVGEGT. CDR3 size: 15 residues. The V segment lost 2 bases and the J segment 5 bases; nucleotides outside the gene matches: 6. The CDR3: CASSYGDSFYQPQHF. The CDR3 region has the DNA TGTGCCAGCAGTTACGGGGACAGTTTCTATCAGCCCCAGCATTTT.

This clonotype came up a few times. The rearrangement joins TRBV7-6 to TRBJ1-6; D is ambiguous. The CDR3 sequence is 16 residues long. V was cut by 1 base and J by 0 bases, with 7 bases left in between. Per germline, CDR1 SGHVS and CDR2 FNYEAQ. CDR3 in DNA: TGTGCCAGCAGCTTAGGCACAAGCTCCTATAATTCACCCCTCCACTTT. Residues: CASSLGTSSYNSPLHF.

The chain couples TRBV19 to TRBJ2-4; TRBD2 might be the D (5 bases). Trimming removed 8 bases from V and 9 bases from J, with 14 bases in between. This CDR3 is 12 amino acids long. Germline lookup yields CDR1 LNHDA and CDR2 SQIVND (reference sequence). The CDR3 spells CASLGDLGIQYF. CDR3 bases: TGTGCCAGTCTCGGGGATTTGGGCATTCAGTACTTC.

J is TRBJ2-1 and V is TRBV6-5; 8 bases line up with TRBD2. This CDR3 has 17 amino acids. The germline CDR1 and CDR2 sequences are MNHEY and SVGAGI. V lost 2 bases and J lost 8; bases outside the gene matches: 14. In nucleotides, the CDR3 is TGTGCCAGCAGTTACCCCCGTTCGGGGGGGGATCTCCATGAGCAGTTCTTC. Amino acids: CASSYPRSGGDLHEQFF.

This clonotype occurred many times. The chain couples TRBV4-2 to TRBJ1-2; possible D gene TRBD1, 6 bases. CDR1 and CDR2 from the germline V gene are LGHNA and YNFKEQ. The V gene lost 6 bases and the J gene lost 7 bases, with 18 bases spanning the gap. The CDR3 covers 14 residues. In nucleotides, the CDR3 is TGTGCCAGCAGGTCCGGACAGAACCGGATTGGCTACACCTTC. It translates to CASRSGQNRIGYTF.

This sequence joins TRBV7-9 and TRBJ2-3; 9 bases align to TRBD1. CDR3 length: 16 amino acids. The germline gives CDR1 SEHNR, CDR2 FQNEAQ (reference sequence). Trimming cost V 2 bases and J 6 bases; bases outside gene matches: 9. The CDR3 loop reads CASSLPPGQGADTQYF. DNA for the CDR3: TGTGCCAGCAGCTTACCTCCGGGACAGGGAGCCGATACGCAGTATTTT.

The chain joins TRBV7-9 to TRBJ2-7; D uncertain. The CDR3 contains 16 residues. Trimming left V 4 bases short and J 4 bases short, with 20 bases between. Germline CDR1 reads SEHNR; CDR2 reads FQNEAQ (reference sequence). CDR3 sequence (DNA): TGTGCCAGCAGCTCTCCTACTGGACCTCCAGCATACGAGCAGTACTTC. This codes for CASSSPTGPPAYEQYF. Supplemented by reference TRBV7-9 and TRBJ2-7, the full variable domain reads DTGVSQNPRHKITKRGQNVTFRCDPISEHNRLYWYRQTLGQGPEFLTYFQNEAQLEKSRLLSDRFSAERPKGSFSTLEIQRTEQGDSAMYLCASSSPTGPPAYEQYFGPGTRLTVT.

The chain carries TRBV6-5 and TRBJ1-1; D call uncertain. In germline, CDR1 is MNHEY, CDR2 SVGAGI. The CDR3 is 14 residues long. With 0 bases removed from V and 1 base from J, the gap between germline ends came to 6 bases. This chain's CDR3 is CASSYSSRNTEAFF. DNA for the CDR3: TGTGCCAGCAGTTACTCGAGTAGGAACACTGAAGCTTTCTTT.

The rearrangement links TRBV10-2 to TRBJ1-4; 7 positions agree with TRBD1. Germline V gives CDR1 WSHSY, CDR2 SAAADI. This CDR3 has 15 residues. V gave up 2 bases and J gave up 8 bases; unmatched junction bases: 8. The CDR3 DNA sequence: TGCGCCAGCAGTGAGAGACAGGGCGGGGGGGAAAAACTGTTTTTT. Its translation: CASSERQGGGEKLFF.

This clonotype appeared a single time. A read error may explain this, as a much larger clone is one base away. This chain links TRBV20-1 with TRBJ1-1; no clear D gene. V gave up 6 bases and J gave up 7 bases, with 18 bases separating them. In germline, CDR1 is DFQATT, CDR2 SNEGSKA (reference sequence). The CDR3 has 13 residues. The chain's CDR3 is CSASPRRGNEAFF. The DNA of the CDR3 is TGCAGTGCCAGTCCCCGACGAGGAAATGAAGCTTTCTTT.

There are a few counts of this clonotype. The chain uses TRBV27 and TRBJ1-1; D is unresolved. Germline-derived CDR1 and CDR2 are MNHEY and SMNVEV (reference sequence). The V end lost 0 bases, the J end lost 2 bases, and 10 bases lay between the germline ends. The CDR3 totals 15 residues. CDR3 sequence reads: CASSLSGIGNTEAFF. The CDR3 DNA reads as TGTGCCAGCAGTTTATCGGGGATCGGTAACACTGAAGCTTTCTTT.

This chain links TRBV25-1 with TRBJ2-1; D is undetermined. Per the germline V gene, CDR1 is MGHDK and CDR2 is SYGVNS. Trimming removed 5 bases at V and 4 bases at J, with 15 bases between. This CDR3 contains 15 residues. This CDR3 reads CASSPTSVGYNEQFF. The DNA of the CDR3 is TGTGCCAGCAGTCCGACTTCAGTCGGGTACAATGAGCAGTTCTTC.

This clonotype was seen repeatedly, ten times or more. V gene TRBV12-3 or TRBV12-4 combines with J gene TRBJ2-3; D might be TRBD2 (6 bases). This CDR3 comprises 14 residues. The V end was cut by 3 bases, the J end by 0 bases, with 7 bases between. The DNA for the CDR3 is TGTGCCAGCAGTTTGGGGAGGAGCACAGATACGCAGTATTTT. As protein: CASSLGRSTDTQYF.

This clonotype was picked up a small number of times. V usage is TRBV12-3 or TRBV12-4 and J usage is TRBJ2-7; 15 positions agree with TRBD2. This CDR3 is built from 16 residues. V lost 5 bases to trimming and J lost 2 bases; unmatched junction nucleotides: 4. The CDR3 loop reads CASSPGLAGGAYEQYF. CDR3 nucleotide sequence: TGTGCCAGCAGTCCGGGACTAGCGGGGGGTGCCTACGAGCAGTACTTC.

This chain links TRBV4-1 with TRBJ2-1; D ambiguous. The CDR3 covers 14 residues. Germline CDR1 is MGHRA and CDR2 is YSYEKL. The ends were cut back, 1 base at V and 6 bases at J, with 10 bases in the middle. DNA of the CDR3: TGCGCCAGCAGCCAAGTAAGCAAGATCAATGAGCAGTTCTTC. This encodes CASSQVSKINEQFF.

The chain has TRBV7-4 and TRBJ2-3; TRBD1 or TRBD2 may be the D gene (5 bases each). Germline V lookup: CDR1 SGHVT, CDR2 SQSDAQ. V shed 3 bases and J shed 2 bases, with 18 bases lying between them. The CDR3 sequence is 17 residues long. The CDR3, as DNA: TGTGCCAGCAGCTTCCTGGGGGACGGCAGGGACACAGATACGCAGTATTTT. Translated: CASSFLGDGRDTDTQYF. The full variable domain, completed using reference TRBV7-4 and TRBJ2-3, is GAGVSQSPRYKVAKRGRDVALRCDSISGHVTLYWYRQTLGQGSEVLTYSQSDAQRDKSGRPSGRFSAERPERSVSTLKIQRTEQGDSAVYLCASSFLGDGRDTDTQYFGPGTRLTVL.

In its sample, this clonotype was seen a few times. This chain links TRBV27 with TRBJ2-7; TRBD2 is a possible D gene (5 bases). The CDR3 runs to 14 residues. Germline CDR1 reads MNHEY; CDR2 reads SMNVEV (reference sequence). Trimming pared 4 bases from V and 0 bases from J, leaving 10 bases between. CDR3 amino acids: CASSSSRNSYEQYF. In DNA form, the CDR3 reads TGTGCCAGCAGTTCTAGCCGTAACTCCTACGAGCAGTACTTC.

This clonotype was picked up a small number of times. The CDR3 region is CAISESTSGGETQYF. In DNA, the CDR3 is TGTGCCATCAGTGAGTCGACTAGCGGGGGAGAGACCCAGTACTTC. The V call is TRBV10-3, the J call TRBJ2-5, with 12 bases that match TRBD2. V was clipped by 0 bases and J by 4 bases; unmatched bases: 0. The CDR3 runs to 15 residues. Germline V CDR1 and CDR2: ENHRY, SYGVKD.

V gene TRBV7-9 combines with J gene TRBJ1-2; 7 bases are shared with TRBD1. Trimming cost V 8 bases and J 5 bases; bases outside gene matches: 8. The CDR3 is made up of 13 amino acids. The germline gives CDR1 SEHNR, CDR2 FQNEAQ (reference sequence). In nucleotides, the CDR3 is TGTGCCAGCGGGCCGACAGGGCTTTATGGCTACACCTTC. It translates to CASGPTGLYGYTF.

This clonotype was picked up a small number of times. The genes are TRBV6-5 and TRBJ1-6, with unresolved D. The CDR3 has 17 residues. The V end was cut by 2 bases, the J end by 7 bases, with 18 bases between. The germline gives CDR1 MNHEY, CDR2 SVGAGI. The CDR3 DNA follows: TGTGCCAGCAGTTACAGCTACCCGGACGAAATCAATTCACCCCTCCACTTT. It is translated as CASSYSYPDEINSPLHF.

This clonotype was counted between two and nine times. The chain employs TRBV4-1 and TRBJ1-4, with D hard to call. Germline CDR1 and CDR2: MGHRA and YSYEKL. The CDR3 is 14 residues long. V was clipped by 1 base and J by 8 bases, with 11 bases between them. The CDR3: CASSQGGATEKLFF. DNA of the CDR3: TGCGCCAGCAGCCAAGGGGGAGCTACAGAAAAACTGTTTTTT.

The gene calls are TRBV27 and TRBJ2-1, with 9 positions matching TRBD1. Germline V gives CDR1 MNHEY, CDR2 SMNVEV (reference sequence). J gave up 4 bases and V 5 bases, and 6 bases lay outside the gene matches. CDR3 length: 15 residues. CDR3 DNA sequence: TGTGCCAGCAGTCCCGGGACAGGGCTGTACAATGAGCAGTTCTTC. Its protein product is CASSPGTGLYNEQFF.

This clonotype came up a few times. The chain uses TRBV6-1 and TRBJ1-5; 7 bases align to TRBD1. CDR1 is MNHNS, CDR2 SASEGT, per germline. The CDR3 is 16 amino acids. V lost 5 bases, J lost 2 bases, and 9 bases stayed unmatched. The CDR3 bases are TGTGCCAGCAGTTTACTGACAGGGTGGGGCAATCAGCCCCAGCATTTT. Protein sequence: CASSLLTGWGNQPQHF.

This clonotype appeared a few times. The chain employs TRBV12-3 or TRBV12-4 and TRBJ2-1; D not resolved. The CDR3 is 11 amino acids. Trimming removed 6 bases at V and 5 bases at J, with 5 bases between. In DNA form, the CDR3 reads TGTGCCAGCAGCACAGACAATGAGCAGTTCTTC. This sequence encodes CASSTDNEQFF.

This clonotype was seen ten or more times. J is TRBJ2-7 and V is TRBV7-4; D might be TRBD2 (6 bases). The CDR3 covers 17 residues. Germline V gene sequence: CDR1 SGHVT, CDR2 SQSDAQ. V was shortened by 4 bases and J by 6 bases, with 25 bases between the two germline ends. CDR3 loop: CASSYIIPPTRVREQYF. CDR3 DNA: TGTGCCAGCAGCTACATTATCCCTCCGACTAGAGTCCGCGAGCAGTACTTC.

CDR3 nucleotide sequence: TGTGCCAGCAGCACCGGGACCACGAACACCGGGGAGCTGTTTTTT. Encoded protein: CASSTGTTNTGELFF. The chain employs TRBV9 and TRBJ2-2; possibly TRBD1 or TRBD2 for D (5 bases each). The CDR3 consists of 15 residues. V lost 4 bases to trimming and J lost 0 bases, with 10 bases between them. Germline V CDR1 and CDR2: SGDLS, YYNGEE.

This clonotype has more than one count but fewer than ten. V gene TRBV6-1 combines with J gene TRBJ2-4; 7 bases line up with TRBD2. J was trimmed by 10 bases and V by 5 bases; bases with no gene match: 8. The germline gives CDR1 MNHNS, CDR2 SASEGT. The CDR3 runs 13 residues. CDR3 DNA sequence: TGTGCCAGCAGTCCGTTAGGCGGGGGTATTCAGTACTTC. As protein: CASSPLGGGIQYF.

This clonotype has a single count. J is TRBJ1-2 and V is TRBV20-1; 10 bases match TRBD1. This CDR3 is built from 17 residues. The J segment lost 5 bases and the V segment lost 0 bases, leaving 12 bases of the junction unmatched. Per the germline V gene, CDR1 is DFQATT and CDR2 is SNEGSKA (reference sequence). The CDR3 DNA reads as TGCAGTGCTAGAGATGCCTTCCGGGACAGGGGTGGGTATGGCTACACCTTC. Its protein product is CSARDAFRDRGGYGYTF.

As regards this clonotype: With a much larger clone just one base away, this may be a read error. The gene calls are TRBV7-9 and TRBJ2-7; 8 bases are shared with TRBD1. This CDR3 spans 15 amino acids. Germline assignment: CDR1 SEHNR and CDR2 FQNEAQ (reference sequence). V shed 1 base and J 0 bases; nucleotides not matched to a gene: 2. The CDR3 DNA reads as TGTGCCAGCAGCTTAGTGACAGGGGTCTCCTACGAGCAGTACTTC. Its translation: CASSLVTGVSYEQYF.

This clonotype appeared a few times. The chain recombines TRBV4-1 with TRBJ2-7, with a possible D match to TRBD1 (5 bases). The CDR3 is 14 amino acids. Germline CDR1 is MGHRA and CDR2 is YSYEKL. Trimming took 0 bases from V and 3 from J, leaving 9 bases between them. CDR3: CASSQDGAVYEQYF. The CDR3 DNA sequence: TGCGCCAGCAGCCAAGATGGGGCGGTCTACGAGCAGTACTTC.

CDR3 sequence reads: CASSLGSGGLETQYF. Here the CDR3 DNA reads TGTGCCAGCAGCTTAGGGTCAGGGGGGCTGGAGACCCAGTACTTC. The V and J genes are TRBV11-2 and TRBJ2-5; TRBD1 might be the D (7 bases). CDR3 length: 15 amino acids. Deletions cut 1 base from V and 5 bases from J, with 14 bases between. Germline-derived CDR1 and CDR2 are SGHAT and FQNNGV.